Listed here are 8 T cell receptor beta chains from one sample, sequenced in a study of blood T cell repertoires in COVID-19. TCRdb keeps only in-frame clones here, not all; method: immunoSEQ multiplex PCR. Of 250,000 to 350,000 clones in the sample, approximately 89% were seen once. Sequencing was done on a sample of peripheral blood. Receptors were obtained from a woman in her twenties or thirties who had recovered from COVID-19.

The rearrangement joins TRBV30 to TRBJ2-3, with 11 positions matching TRBD2. The CDR3 loop spans 16 amino acids. The V segment lost 0 bases and the J segment 0 bases; nucleotides outside the gene matches: 2. CDR1 and CDR2 (germline): GTSNPN, SVGIG (reference sequence). The CDR3 here is CAWSVGLAGSTDTQYF. The CDR3 DNA follows: TGTGCCTGGAGTGTCGGACTAGCGGGCAGCACAGATACGCAGTATTTT. The entire variable domain, with the rest obtained from reference TRBV30 and TRBJ2-3, is as follows: SQTIHQWPATLVQPVGSPLSLECTVEGTSNPNLYWYRQAAGRGLQLLFYSVGIGQISSEVPQNLSASRPQDRQFILSSKKLLLSDSGFYLCAWSVGLAGSTDTQYFGPGTRLTVL.

The chain links TRBV29-1 to TRBJ2-1; D may be TRBD1 (6 bases). V was pared by 1 base and J by 0 bases, with 10 bases between. Looked up from germline, CDR1 is SQVTM and CDR2 is ANQGSEA. The CDR3 runs to 15 residues. CDR3 DNA sequence: TGCAGCGTTGAAGCAGGGACAAGCTCCTACAATGAGCAGTTCTTC. Its protein is CSVEAGTSSYNEQFF.

The J gene is TRBJ1-6, the V gene TRBV5-5; unclear D gene. Trimming took off 1 base at V and 6 bases at J, with 11 bases between the two ends. Germline values: CDR1 SGHKS, CDR2 YYEKEE (reference sequence). The CDR3 is made up of 15 amino acids. CDR3 amino acids: CASSLLQEGNSPLHF. CDR3 bases: TGTGCCAGCAGCTTGTTGCAAGAGGGTAATTCACCCCTCCACTTT.

The J gene is TRBJ2-3, the V gene TRBV19; D remains unclear. CDR3 length equals 14 residues. Trimming removed 5 bases from V and 0 bases from J, with 9 bases in between. Germline values: CDR1 LNHDA, CDR2 SQIVND (reference sequence). In nucleotides, the CDR3 is TGTGCCAGTAGTCTTGAAACTAGCACAGATACGCAGTATTTT. Translation gives CASSLETSTDTQYF.

This chain connects TRBV29-1 to TRBJ1-2, with 12 bases identical to TRBD1. The CDR3 covers 13 residues. From germline, CDR1 is SQVTM and CDR2 ANQGSEA. Trimming took 7 bases from V and 8 from J; bases not matched to a gene: 8. The CDR3 bases are TGCAGCGCCGCAGGGGACAGGGGGCTCGGCTACACCTTC. Protein: CSAAGDRGLGYTF.

The gene calls are TRBV5-1 and TRBJ1-1; TRBD1 matches at 12 bases. The CDR3 runs 17 residues. J was trimmed by 1 base and V by 2 bases; bases with no gene match: 6. CDR1 is SGHRS, CDR2 YFSETQ, per germline. The CDR3 here is CASSFPPGQGANTEAFF. CDR3 DNA: TGCGCCAGCAGCTTCCCTCCGGGACAGGGGGCGAACACTGAAGCTTTCTTT. The full variable domain, completed using reference TRBV5-1 and TRBJ1-1, is KAGVTQTPRYLIKTRGQQVTLSCSPISGHRSVSWYQQTPGQGLQFLFEYFSETQRNKGNFPGRFSGRQFSNSRSEMNVSTLELGDSALYLCASSFPPGQGANTEAFFGQGTRLTVV.

This rearrangement joins TRBV30 to TRBJ1-4, with D possibly TRBD1 on 6 matching bases. Per the germline V gene, CDR1 is GTSNPN and CDR2 is SVGIG (reference sequence). This CDR3 spans 13 amino acids. CDR3 nucleotide sequence: TGTGCTAGGACAGACCCAACTAATGAAAAACTGTTTTTT. Translating gives CARTDPTNEKLFF.

This clone was detected once. CDR3 bases: TGTGCCTGGAGCGGACAAATCGGACGCTACGAGCAGTACTTC. This sequence encodes CAWSGQIGRYEQYF. The rearrangement uses TRBV30 and TRBJ2-7; the D gene is possibly TRBD1 (5 bases). Deletions cut 3 bases from V and 3 bases from J, with 15 bases between. CDR1 is GTSNPN, CDR2 SVGIG, per germline (reference sequence). CDR3 length: 14 amino acids.